This T cell receptor (beta chain) was sequenced in a study of blood T cell repertoires in COVID-19. Repertoires were generated with immunoSEQ multiplex PCR, while TCRdb's copy carries only in-frame clones and drops some. The data show approximately 170,000 clones, around 86% seen once. This clonotype originated in a man aged 70-80 years who had recovered from COVID-19. The sequenced material came from peripheral blood.

The CDR3 DNA sequence: TGTGCCTGGAGTCCGGGAACCCGCGGGGGTCAGCCCCAGCATTTT. It is translated as CAWSPGTRGGQPQHF. The chain carries TRBV30 and TRBJ1-5, with D possibly TRBD1 on 5 matching bases. The CDR3 consists of 15 residues. Between the trimmed V and J ends, which lost 2 bases and 6 bases, there was a span of 17 bases. Germline V gives CDR1 GTSNPN, CDR2 SVGIG (reference sequence).